The T cell receptor (beta chain) under discussion was sequenced for a study of a mutant IDH1 vaccine in newly diagnosed glioma. The overall study: Therapy received beforehand was radiotherapy, temozolomide, or both, with most patients given both.

Time point here: week 47, end of study. All doses held 300 ug of mutant IDH1 20-mer peptide, with topical imiquimod. Donors had new IDH1-mutant astrocytomas of WHO grade 3 or 4 (ATRX-lost). The assay was immunoSEQ multiplex PCR, and TCRdb's table has in-frame clones only and misses some. Of approximately 25,000 clones listed, more than 70% are singletons. Worth noting for this clone: As yet, its antigen is unknown.

Germline loops: CDR1 SGHRS, CDR2 YFSETQ. This CDR3 region has 13 residues. The germline V and J ends were trimmed by 5 bases and 7 bases, with 14 bases remaining between them. The chain has TRBV5-1 and TRBJ2-3; D tentatively reads TRBD1 or TRBD2 (5 bases each). The sample in question was PBMCs, obtained from a glioma patient whose treatment included an IDH1 peptide vaccine. This clonotype was obtained from a man in his forties with glioma. Here the CDR3 reads CASSRDLWNTQYF. For the CDR3, the DNA is TGCGCCAGCAGTCGGGACCTCTGGAATACGCAGTATTTT.